In its sample, the clone carrying this T cell receptor beta chain was seen once. TCRdb keeps only in-frame clones here, not all; method: immunoSEQ multiplex PCR. The data hold around 50,000 clones, with 92% observed a single time. CDR1 is LNHDA, CDR2 SQIVND, per germline (reference sequence). The CDR3 runs to 14 residues. J lost 1 base, V lost 5 bases, and 5 bases had no gene match. The entry originates in a study of T cell changes during pregnancy in multiple sclerosis. The V call is TRBV19, the J call TRBJ2-7; 7 nucleotides match TRBD1. Sequenced material: CD4+ T cells from peripheral blood mononuclear cells, taken after pregnancy. This receptor was obtained from a female donor in good health, enrolled as a control in a pregnancy study. CDR3 in DNA: TGTGCCAGTAGTGTTCAACAGGGGTCCTACGAGCAGTACTTC. It specifies CASSVQQGSYEQYF. The full variable domain, with the rest looked up from reference TRBV19 and TRBJ2-7, is DGGITQSPKYLFRKEGQNVTLSCEQNLNHDAMYWYRQDPGQGLRLIYYSQIVNDFQKGDIAEGYSVSREKKESFPLTVTSAQKNPTAFYLCASSVQQGSYEQYFGPGTRLTVT.